The sequence of this TCR beta chain was determined in a study of somatic mutations in cytotoxic T cells in rheumatoid arthritis. Study-wide findings and caveats: With age, CD8+ clonality increased in rheumatoid arthritis patients, whereas no such increase appeared in healthy controls. The slight TRBV07 underrepresentation in rheumatoid arthritis patients was not adjusted for multiple comparisons. No antigen targets were known for the expanded CD8+ clones.

With regard to this clone: The antigen is unknown.

CDR1 is GTSNPN, CDR2 SVGIG, per germline (reference sequence). The V end lost 5 bases, the J end lost 5 bases, and 18 bases lay between the germline ends. This CDR3 has 14 amino acids. Original processing notes: Published virus-specific TCRB sequences were rarely matched by patient CD8+ clones larger than 1%. The repertoire was sequenced with immunoSEQ multiplex PCR; TCRdb's copy has only in-frame clones and lacks some. V, J and clone size are those of that table, while D and trimming were read from the DNA. The sample lists approximately 5,200 clones, 80% to 85% seen once, with 47% in the top ten. This clonotype originated in a woman between 45 and 65 years old with rheumatoid arthritis. The sample comprised CD8+ T cells sorted from blood. The J gene is TRBJ2-5, the V gene TRBV30; D is perhaps TRBD1 (5 bases). In nucleotides, the CDR3 is TGTGCCTGGTGGGGCGGCTCTGGGTCGGAGACCCAGTACTTC. Its protein product is CAWWGGSGSETQYF.